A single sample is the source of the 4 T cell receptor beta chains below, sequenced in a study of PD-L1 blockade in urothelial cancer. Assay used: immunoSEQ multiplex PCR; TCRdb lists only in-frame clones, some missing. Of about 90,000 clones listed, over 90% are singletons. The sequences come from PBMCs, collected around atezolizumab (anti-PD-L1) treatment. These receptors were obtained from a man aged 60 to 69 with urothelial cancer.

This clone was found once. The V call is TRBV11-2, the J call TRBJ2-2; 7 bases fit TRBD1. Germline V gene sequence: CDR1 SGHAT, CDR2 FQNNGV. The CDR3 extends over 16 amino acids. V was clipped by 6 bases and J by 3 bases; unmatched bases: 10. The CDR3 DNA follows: TGTGCCAGCAGGGTTAGGGGGCGACTGGACACCGGGGAGCTGTTTTTT. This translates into CASRVRGRLDTGELFF.

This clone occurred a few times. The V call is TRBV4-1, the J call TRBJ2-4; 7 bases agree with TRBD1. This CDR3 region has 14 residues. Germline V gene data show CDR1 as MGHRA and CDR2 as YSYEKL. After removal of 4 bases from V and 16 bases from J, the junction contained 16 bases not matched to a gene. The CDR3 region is CASSRTNTRDRTYF. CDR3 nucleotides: TGCGCCAGCAGCCGCACAAACACCCGGGACAGAACCTACTTC.

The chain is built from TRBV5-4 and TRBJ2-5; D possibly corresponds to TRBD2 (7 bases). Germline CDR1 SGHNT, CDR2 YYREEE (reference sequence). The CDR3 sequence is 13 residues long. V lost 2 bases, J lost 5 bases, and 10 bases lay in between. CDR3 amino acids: CASSFGGAETQYF. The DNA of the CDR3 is TGTGCCAGCAGCTTTGGGGGGGCGGAGACCCAGTACTTC.

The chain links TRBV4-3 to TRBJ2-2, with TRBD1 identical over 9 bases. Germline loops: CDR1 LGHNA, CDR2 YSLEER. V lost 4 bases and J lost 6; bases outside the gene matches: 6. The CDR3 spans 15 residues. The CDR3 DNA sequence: TGCGCCAGCAGCCTAACAGGGGGCAGGGCCGGGGAGCTGTTTTTT. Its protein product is CASSLTGGRAGELFF.